The 21 T cell receptor beta chains presented below share a single source sample, sequenced in a study of blood T cell repertoires in COVID-19 (dated by TCRdb to 2019 to 2021). The library was built by means of the immunoSEQ multiplex PCR assay. TCRdb's version of the immuneACCESS table is confined to in-frame rearrangements and falls short of the full clone set. An unresolved V gene accounts for under half of the shortfall where checked; the remainder is of unknown origin. This sample has roughly 150,000 clones in its table, and roughly four fifths of those were observed once. The ten largest clones take up around 2.9% of the sample. What was sequenced was peripheral blood. The receptors shown here come from a woman of 80 years or more with COVID-19, enrolled during active disease.

This chain links TRBV21-1 with TRBJ2-3; the listed D gene, TRBD2, was not tested against the DNA. TRBV21-1 is designated a pseudogene. This CDR3 region has 15 residues. CDR3 bases: TGTGCCAGCAGCCCGCGGGGGGGAGCCACAGATACGCAGTATTTT. It yields the protein CASSPRGGATDTQYF.

The V call is TRBV10-3, the J call TRBJ2-1, with 11 bases lining up with TRBD2. CDR1 ENHRY and CDR2 SYGVKD come from the germline V gene. There are 14 residues in the CDR3. V shed 10 bases and J 3 bases; nucleotides not matched to a gene: 5. Here the CDR3 reads CATRGLADYNEQFF. The CDR3 DNA is TGTGCCACCAGGGGACTAGCGGACTACAATGAGCAGTTCTTC.

The CDR3 sequence: CASSQVVAGSSYEQYF. The DNA of the CDR3 is TGTGCCAGCAGCCAAGTAGTCGCGGGGAGCTCCTACGAGCAGTACTTC. V usage is TRBV14 and J usage is TRBJ2-7; D is possibly TRBD2 (6 bases). Germline V CDR1 and CDR2: SGHDN, FVKESK. CDR3 length equals 16 residues. Between the trimmed V and J ends, which lost 1 base and 0 bases, there was a span of 13 bases.

This clone showed up just a few times. This chain links TRBV6-2 or TRBV6-3 with TRBJ1-2, with 7 bases matching TRBD1. The CDR3 loop spans 13 amino acids. Germline V CDR1 and CDR2: MNHEY, SVGEGT. V shed 5 bases and J 3 bases; nucleotides not matched to a gene: 3. This CDR3 reads CASSDGQDYGYTF. CDR3 coding DNA: TGTGCCAGCAGTGACGGACAGGACTATGGCTACACCTTC.

The chain combines TRBV11-2 with TRBJ2-7; D remains unclear. The length of the CDR3 is 14 residues. The V gene lost 5 bases and the J gene lost 6 bases, with 17 bases spanning the gap. Germline-derived CDR1 and CDR2 are SGHAT and FQNNGV. CDR3 residues: CASSLQPSWFEQYF. In nucleotides, the CDR3 is TGTGCCAGCAGCCTACAGCCCTCGTGGTTCGAGCAGTACTTC.

The V and J genes are TRBV7-2 and TRBJ1-1; TRBD1 aligns across 10 bases. Per the germline V gene, CDR1 is SGHTA and CDR2 is FQGNSA. The CDR3 extends over 17 amino acids. V lost 5 bases, J lost 5 bases, and 14 bases stayed unmatched. Here the CDR3 reads CASSGGGTGVTRTEAFF. The CDR3 nucleotides read TGTGCCAGCAGCGGCGGGGGGACAGGGGTTACTAGAACTGAAGCTTTCTTT.

The CDR3 DNA reads TGTGCCAGCAGCTGGGCTAGCGGGAGCTCCTACGAGCAGTACTTC. Protein sequence: CASSWASGSSYEQYF. The rearrangement joins TRBV7-3 to TRBJ2-7, with 10 bases identical to TRBD2. Germline lookup yields CDR1 SGHTA and CDR2 FQGTGA. J was trimmed by 0 bases and V by 4 bases; bases with no gene match: 3. This CDR3 region has 15 residues.

CDR3 DNA sequence: TGTGCCAGCAGTGGACCGGGGGGGACCACAGATACGCAGTATTTT. It encodes CASSGPGGTTDTQYF. The chain is built from TRBV2 and TRBJ2-3; TRBD2 agrees at 8 bases. Trimming at V came to 4 bases and at J to 2 bases, leaving 5 bases not matched to a gene. Per the germline V gene, CDR1 is SNHLY and CDR2 is FYNNEI. This CDR3 comprises 15 residues.

This chain links TRBV20-1 with TRBJ2-7, with D perhaps TRBD2 (5 bases). The ends were cut back, 3 bases at V and 1 base at J, with 10 bases in the middle. The germline V gene encodes CDR1 DFQATT and CDR2 SNEGSKA (reference sequence). The CDR3 consists of 13 residues. CDR3 DNA: TGCAGTGCTAGTATTCCGGGGTCCTACGAGCAGTACTTC. This sequence encodes CSASIPGSYEQYF.

CDR3 sequence: CASSALSGRKSTDTQYF. CDR3 bases: TGTGCCAGCAGTGCACTTAGCGGGAGGAAAAGCACAGATACGCAGTATTTT. The chain carries TRBV6-1 and TRBJ2-3; TRBD2 matches at 10 bases. The CDR3 sequence is 17 residues long. J gave up 0 bases and V 4 bases, and 7 bases lay outside the gene matches. Per the germline V gene, CDR1 is MNHNS and CDR2 is SASEGT.

As for this clone: The same CDR3 can be traced to other DNA sequences in this sample. For the CDR3, the DNA is TGTGCCAGTAGTACGGGACAGGGGAGCTATGGCTACACCTTC. It yields the protein CASSTGQGSYGYTF. The chain employs TRBV19 and TRBJ1-2; 10 bases match TRBD1. J gave up 4 bases and V 4 bases, and 3 bases lay outside the gene matches. The length of the CDR3 is 14 residues. Germline V gene data show CDR1 as LNHDA and CDR2 as SQIVND (reference sequence).

The chain carries TRBV7-2 and TRBJ1-5; TRBD1 might be the D (5 bases). The CDR3 is made up of 13 amino acids. Germline V lookup: CDR1 SGHTA, CDR2 FQGNSA. Trimming left V 2 bases short and J 7 bases short, with 9 bases between. DNA for the CDR3: TGTGCCAGCAGCTTAAGGGGTAGGCAGCCCCAGCATTTT. Translation gives CASSLRGRQPQHF.

The rearrangement links TRBV14 to TRBJ1-1, with 7 bases fitting TRBD1. CDR1 and CDR2 from the germline V gene are SGHDN and FVKESK. The CDR3 runs 14 residues. V lost 2 bases and J lost 4; bases outside the gene matches: 4. CDR3 in amino acids: CASSQYRGGTEAFF. The DNA of the CDR3 is TGTGCCAGCAGCCAATACAGGGGTGGCACTGAAGCTTTCTTT.

The rearrangement links TRBV28 to TRBJ1-2; 8 nucleotides align to TRBD1. Germline CDR1 reads MDHEN; CDR2 reads SYDVKM. The CDR3 consists of 15 residues. Germline trimming cut 2 bases from V and 4 bases from J; bases unmatched to any gene: 6. The chain's CDR3 is CASSLPGGGGYGYTF. In DNA form, the CDR3 reads TGTGCCAGCAGTTTACCAGGGGGCGGTGGCTATGGCTACACCTTC.

As for this clone: Compared with germline, one end of the junction differs, possibly owing to a read error. The V call is TRBV5-8, the J call TRBJ1-2; no clear D gene. This CDR3 is built from 17 residues. CDR1 is SGHTS, CDR2 YDEGEE, per germline. The CDR3 coding sequence is TGTGCCAGCAGCTTGGTTAAGCACCGCGGGATACTGTATGCCTACACCTTC. Amino acids: CASSLVKHRGILYAYTF.

V usage is TRBV21-1 and J usage is TRBJ2-5; the table's D call of TRBD1 was not tested on the DNA. TRBV21-1 is shown as a pseudogene. CDR3 length equals 16 residues. CDR3 nucleotide sequence: TGTGCCAGCAGCAAATATCCGGGACAGGGGCGGGAGACCCAGTACTTC. Translation: CASSKYPGQGRETQYF.

A single count supports this clone. This chain joins TRBV30 and TRBJ1-5; TRBD1 agrees at 10 bases. V lost 5 bases, J lost 0 bases, and 1 base stayed unmatched. The CDR3 has 14 residues. Germline assignment: CDR1 GTSNPN and CDR2 SVGIG (reference sequence). The CDR3 DNA follows: TGTGCCTGGGGGACAGGGGATAGCAATCAGCCCCAGCATTTT. Its protein is CAWGTGDSNQPQHF.

This clone was found once. The chain joins TRBV2 to TRBJ2-5, with D perhaps matching TRBD2 (6 bases). Germline V gene lookup returns CDR1 SNHLY and CDR2 FYNNEI. The CDR3 has 14 amino acids. Trimming left V 4 bases short and J 6 bases short, with 15 bases between. In nucleotides, the CDR3 is TGTGCCAGCAGTGTCCGACTAGAGGGCCAGACCCAGTACTTC. As protein: CASSVRLEGQTQYF.

V usage is TRBV7-3 and J usage is TRBJ1-1; TRBD1 matches 9 bases. CDR3 length: 13 amino acids. The trim removed 3 bases at V and 5 bases at J, leaving 1 base unmatched. Germline V gene data show CDR1 as SGHTA and CDR2 as FQGTGA. The CDR3 DNA follows: TGTGCCAGCAGCTTCGGGACAGGGACTGAAGCTTTCTTT. This encodes CASSFGTGTEAFF.

The chain combines TRBV9 with TRBJ2-1; tentatively, D is TRBD1 (6 bases). Germline V gives CDR1 SGDLS, CDR2 YYNGEE. Between the trimmed V and J ends, which lost 3 bases and 6 bases, there was a span of 25 bases. This CDR3 comprises 18 residues. CDR3 nucleotides: TGTGCCAGCAGCGCACGGTGGACAGCCACCCTTGCTTTCAATGAGCAGTTCTTC. It is translated as CASSARWTATLAFNEQFF. Full variable domain (outside the CDR3, taken from reference TRBV9 and TRBJ2-1): DSGVTQTPKHLITATGQRVTLRCSPRSGDLSVYWYQQSLDQGLQFLIQYYNGEERAKGNILERFSAQQFPDLHSELNLSSLELGDSALYFCASSARWTATLAFNEQFFGPGTRLTVL.

This clone was counted once. The chain couples TRBV7-2 to TRBJ2-3, with D maybe TRBD2 (7 bases). This CDR3 comprises 16 residues. V lost 5 bases and J lost 0, with 15 bases in between. CDR1 is SGHTA, CDR2 FQGNSA, per germline. CDR3 sequence: CASSRLGGGSTDTQYF. The CDR3 DNA is TGTGCCAGCAGCAGACTAGGGGGGGGAAGCACAGATACGCAGTATTTT.